Detailed here is one TCR beta chain. Its antigen is undetermined. Each sample provided at least 6 micrograms of extracted total RNA. This record belongs to a study of blood T cells in healthy people across ages. General study points: Total diversity from one million sequenced T cells was likely underestimated.

The CDR3 contains 14 residues. Using a J-beta primer mix together with a sample-barcoded 5' primer, a second PCR was run for roughly 6 to 11 cycles. TCRdb redid the calling of the 5' RACE reads with MiXCR, one entry per CDR3 protein. The sample yields around 800,000 distinct CDR3 sequences, 20% to 30% seen once. The sample was also linked to a second study, of T cells of mothers and their children. That publication notes: Mothers gave over 8.5 million TCR beta CDR3 reads each, and children several million each.

The receptor was isolated from a boy between 10 and 17 years old in good health. V gene TRBV12-3 or TRBV12-4 combines with J gene TRBJ2-7; D tentatively fits TRBD1 or TRBD2 (5 bases each). The tail of the sequence fits TRBJ2-5 better, so the J call may be wrong. The material sequenced was blood. CDR3 nucleotides: TGTGCCAGCAGTCCTCCCCGGGACGGGGAGACCCAGTACTTC. Protein product: CASSPPRDGETQYF.